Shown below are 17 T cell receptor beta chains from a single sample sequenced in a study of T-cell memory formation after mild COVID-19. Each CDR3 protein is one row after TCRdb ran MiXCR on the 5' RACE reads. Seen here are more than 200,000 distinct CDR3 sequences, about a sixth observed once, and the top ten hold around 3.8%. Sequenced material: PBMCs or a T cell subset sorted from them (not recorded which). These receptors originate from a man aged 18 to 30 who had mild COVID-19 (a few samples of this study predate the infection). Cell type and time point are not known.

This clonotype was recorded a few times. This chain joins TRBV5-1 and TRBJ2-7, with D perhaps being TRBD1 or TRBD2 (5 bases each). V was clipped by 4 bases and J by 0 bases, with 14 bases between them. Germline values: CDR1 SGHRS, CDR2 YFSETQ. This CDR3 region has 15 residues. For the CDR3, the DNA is TGCGCCAGCAGCCAGGCTGGGGGTTTCTCCTACGAGCAGTACTTC. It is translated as CASSQAGGFSYEQYF.

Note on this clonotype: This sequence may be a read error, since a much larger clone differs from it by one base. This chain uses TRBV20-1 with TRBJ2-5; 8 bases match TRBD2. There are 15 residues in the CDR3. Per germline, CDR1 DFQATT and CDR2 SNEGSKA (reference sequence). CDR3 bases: TGCAGTGCTGGAGATGCGCGGGGGGCCCAAGAGACCCAGTACTTC. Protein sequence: CSAGDARGAQETQYF.

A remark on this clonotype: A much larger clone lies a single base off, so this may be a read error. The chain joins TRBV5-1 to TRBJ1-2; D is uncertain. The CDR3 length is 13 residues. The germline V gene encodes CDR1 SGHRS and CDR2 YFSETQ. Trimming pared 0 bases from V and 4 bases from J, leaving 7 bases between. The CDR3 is CASSLDSIYGYTF. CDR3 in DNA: TGCGCCAGCAGCTTGGACAGCATCTATGGCTACACCTTC.

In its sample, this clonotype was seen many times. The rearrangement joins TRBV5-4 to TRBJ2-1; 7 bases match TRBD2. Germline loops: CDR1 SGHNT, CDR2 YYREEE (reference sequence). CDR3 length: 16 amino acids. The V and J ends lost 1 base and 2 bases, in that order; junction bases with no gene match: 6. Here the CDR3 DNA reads TGTGCCAGCAGCTTGCGGCGGGGGTCAACCTACAATGAGCAGTTCTTC. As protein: CASSLRRGSTYNEQFF.

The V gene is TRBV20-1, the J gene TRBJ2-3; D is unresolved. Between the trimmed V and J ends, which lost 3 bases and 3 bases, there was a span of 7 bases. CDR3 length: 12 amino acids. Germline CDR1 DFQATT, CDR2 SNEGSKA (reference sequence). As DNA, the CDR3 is TGCAGTGCTAGGGACCAGACAGATACGCAGTATTTT. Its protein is CSARDQTDTQYF.

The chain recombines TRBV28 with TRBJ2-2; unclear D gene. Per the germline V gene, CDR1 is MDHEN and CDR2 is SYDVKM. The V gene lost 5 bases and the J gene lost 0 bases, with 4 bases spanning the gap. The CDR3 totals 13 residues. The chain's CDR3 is CASSPANTGELFF. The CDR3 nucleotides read TGTGCCAGCAGTCCCGCGAACACCGGGGAGCTGTTTTTT.

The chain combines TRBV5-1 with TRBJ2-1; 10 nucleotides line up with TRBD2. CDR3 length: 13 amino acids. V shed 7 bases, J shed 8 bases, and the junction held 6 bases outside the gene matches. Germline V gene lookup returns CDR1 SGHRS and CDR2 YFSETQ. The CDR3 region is CASPTSGGDEQFF. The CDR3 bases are TGCGCCAGCCCCACCAGCGGGGGGGATGAGCAGTTCTTC.

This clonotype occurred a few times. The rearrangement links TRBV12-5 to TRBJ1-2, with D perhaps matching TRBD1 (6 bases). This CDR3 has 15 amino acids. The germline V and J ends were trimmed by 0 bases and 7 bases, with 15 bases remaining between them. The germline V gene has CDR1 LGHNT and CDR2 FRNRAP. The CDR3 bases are TGTGCTAGTGGTTTGGTATACGAGGACAGTGGTGGCTACACCTTC. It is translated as CASGLVYEDSGGYTF.

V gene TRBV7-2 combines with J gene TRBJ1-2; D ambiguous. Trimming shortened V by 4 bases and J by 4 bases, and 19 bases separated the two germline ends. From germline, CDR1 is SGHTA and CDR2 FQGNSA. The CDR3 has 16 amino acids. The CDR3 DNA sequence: TGTGCCAGCAGCTCCCGCGGAGGGTTTGCTCCCTATGGCTACACCTTC. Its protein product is CASSSRGGFAPYGYTF.

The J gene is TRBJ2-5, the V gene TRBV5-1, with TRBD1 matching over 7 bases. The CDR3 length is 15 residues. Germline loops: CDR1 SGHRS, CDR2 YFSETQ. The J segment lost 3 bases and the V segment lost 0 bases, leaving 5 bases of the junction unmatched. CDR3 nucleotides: TGCGCCAGCAGCTTGGACGGGACAGTAAAAGAGACCCAGTACTTC. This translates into CASSLDGTVKETQYF.

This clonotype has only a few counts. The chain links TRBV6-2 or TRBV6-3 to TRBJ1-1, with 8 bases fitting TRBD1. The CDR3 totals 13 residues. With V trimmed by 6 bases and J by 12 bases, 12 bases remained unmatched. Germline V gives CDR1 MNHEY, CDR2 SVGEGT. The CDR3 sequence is CASRKTGGQATFF. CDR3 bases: TGTGCCAGCAGAAAAACAGGGGGACAAGCAACTTTCTTT.

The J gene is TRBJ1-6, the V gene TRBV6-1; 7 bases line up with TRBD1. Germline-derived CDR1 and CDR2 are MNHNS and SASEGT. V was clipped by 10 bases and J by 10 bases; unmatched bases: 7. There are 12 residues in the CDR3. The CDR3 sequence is CATDRVGSPLHF. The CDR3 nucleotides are TGTGCCACAGACAGGGTTGGGTCACCCCTCCACTTT.

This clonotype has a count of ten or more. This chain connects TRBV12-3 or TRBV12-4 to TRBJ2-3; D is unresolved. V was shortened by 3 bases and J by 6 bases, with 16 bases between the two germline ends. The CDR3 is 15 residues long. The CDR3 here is CASSFAGHVWDTQYF. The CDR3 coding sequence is TGTGCCAGCAGTTTTGCCGGCCACGTTTGGGATACGCAGTATTTT.

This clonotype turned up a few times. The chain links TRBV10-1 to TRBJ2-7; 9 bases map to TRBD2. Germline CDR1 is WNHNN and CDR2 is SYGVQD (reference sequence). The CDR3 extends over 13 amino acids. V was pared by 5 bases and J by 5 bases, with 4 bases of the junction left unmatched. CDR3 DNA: TGCGCCAGCAGTCCTAGCGGGGCGAACGAGCAGTACTTC. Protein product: CASSPSGANEQYF.

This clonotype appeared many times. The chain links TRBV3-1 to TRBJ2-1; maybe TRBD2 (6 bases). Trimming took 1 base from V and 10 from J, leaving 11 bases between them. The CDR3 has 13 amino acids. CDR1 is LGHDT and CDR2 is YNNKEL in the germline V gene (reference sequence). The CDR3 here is CASSQGTGVEQFF. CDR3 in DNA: TGTGCCAGCAGCCAAGGGACGGGGGTGGAGCAGTTCTTC.

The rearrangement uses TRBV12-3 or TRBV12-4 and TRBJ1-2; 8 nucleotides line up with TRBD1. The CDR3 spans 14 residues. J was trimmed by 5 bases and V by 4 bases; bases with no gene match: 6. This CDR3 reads CASSSATGDYGYTF. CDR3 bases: TGTGCCAGCAGTTCGGCGACAGGGGATTATGGCTACACCTTC.

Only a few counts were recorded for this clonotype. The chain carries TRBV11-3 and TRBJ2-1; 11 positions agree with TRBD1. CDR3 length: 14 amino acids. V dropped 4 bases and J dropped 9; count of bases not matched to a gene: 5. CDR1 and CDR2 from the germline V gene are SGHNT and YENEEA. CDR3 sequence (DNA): TGTGCCAGCAGCTCGAGGACAGGGGGCTTTGAGCAGTTCTTC. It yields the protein CASSSRTGGFEQFF.